A single sample gave rise to the 5 T cell receptor beta chains below, sequenced in a study of CD8 T cells in ankylosing spondylitis. TCRdb re-analysed the 5' RACE reads in MiXCR, keeping a single row per CDR3 protein. The sample holds around 130,000 distinct CDR3 sequences; approximately 13% are singletons and the top ten take 2.5% to 3.5%. The sample consisted of blood, either unsorted or a sorted T cell fraction (not recorded which). Receptors were obtained from a female donor with ankylosing spondylitis or in good health (not recorded which).

Ten or more counts support this clonotype. The genes are TRBV27 and TRBJ1-2; 8 nucleotides match TRBD1. Germline loops: CDR1 MNHEY, CDR2 SMNVEV (reference sequence). With V trimmed by 7 bases and J by 4 bases, 8 bases remained unmatched. The CDR3 is made up of 14 amino acids. The CDR3 loop is CASTSITGGYGYTF. CDR3 DNA: TGTGCCAGCACCTCTATAACAGGGGGCTATGGCTACACCTTC.

The chain joins TRBV20-1 to TRBJ2-1; 8 nucleotides agree with TRBD2. Germline V gives CDR1 DFQATT, CDR2 SNEGSKA (reference sequence). The V and J ends lost 7 bases and 4 bases, in that order; junction bases with no gene match: 9. The CDR3 is 14 amino acids. CDR3 region: CSVSGRTTYNEQFF. DNA of the CDR3: TGCAGTGTAAGCGGGAGAACAACATACAATGAGCAGTTCTTC.

This chain uses TRBV19 with TRBJ2-2; 12 nucleotides match TRBD2. After removal of 3 bases from V and 6 bases from J, the junction contained 5 bases not matched to a gene. Germline V gene data show CDR1 as LNHDA and CDR2 as SQIVND (reference sequence). CDR3 length: 16 residues. CDR3 bases: TGTGCCAGTAGTATCTCGCTAGCGGGAGGGCCCGGGGAGCTGTTTTTT. It translates to CASSISLAGGPGELFF.

This clonotype showed up many times. The rearrangement links TRBV20-1 to TRBJ2-7, with TRBD2 matching 13 bases. Germline trimming cut 1 base from V and 3 bases from J; bases unmatched to any gene: 12. This CDR3 spans 18 amino acids. CDR1 and CDR2 (germline): DFQATT, SNEGSKA (reference sequence). CDR3: CSARGLAGGPRNLYEQYF. The CDR3 DNA sequence: TGCAGTGCTAGAGGACTAGCGGGGGGCCCGCGAAACCTCTACGAGCAGTACTTC.

This clonotype was picked up many times. This chain uses TRBV20-1 with TRBJ1-5; unclear D gene. Germline V gives CDR1 DFQATT, CDR2 SNEGSKA (reference sequence). The V end was cut by 1 base, the J end by 3 bases, with 4 bases between. The CDR3 totals 12 residues. Here the CDR3 DNA reads TGCAGTGCTAGAGTTCCCAATCAGCCCCAGCATTTT. It encodes CSARVPNQPQHF.